The 22 T cell receptor beta chains presented below share a single source sample, sequenced in a study of T cell changes during pregnancy in multiple sclerosis (dated by TCRdb to between 2018 and 2021). Library preparation employed the immunoSEQ multiplex PCR assay. Drawn from immuneACCESS, this table holds only the in-frame rearrangements with V and J called that TCRdb kept. Clones are partly lost; checked studies trace under half to an unresolved V gene and leave the rest unexplained. In all, the sample holds 70,000 to 75,000 clones, and more than 90% of those were seen once. The top ten clones comprise 2% of the sample. The source material was peripheral blood, sampled in the second trimester of pregnancy. The origin of the receptors is a female donor with multiple sclerosis, enrolled in a pregnancy study.

The V gene is TRBV14, the J gene TRBJ1-1; weak D call: TRBD1 (6 bases). Deletions cut 0 bases from V and 8 bases from J, with 22 bases between. Germline V gene data show CDR1 as SGHDN and CDR2 as FVKESK. The CDR3 has 17 amino acids. The CDR3 loop is CASSQERGTFPPQEAFF. In DNA, the CDR3 is TGTGCCAGCAGCCAAGAGAGGGGGACATTTCCCCCTCAGGAAGCTTTCTTT.

The V and J genes are TRBV5-6 and TRBJ2-3, with TRBD2 as a possible D gene (6 bases). CDR3 length: 16 residues. V shed 0 bases and J shed 6 bases, with 17 bases lying between them. Germline V gene sequence: CDR1 SGHDT, CDR2 YYEEEE. CDR3 coding DNA: TGTGCCAGCAGCTTGGCCAAGCTAGTAGGAGGGGATACGCAGTATTTT. This translates into CASSLAKLVGGDTQYF.

This sequence joins TRBV5-4 and TRBJ2-7; D call uncertain. V was clipped by 1 base and J by 4 bases, with 6 bases between them. CDR3 size: 12 residues. Germline V lookup: CDR1 SGHNT, CDR2 YYREEE (reference sequence). The CDR3 loop reads CASSLNLYEQYF. CDR3 DNA sequence: TGTGCCAGCAGCTTGAATCTTTACGAGCAGTACTTC.

The rearrangement uses TRBV9 and TRBJ2-3; tentatively, D is TRBD2 (6 bases). The CDR3 runs to 17 residues. The V and J ends lost 0 bases and 2 bases respectively, with 16 bases between them. The germline CDR1 and CDR2 sequences are SGDLS and YYNGEE. The CDR3 DNA is TGTGCCAGCAGCGTAGACCCCCCGGGAGCCCTCACAGATACGCAGTATTTT. This encodes CASSVDPPGALTDTQYF.

This clone was seen once. The chain carries TRBV9 and TRBJ2-1; the match to TRBD1 covers 8 bases. The trim removed 0 bases at V and 9 bases at J, leaving 5 bases unmatched. Per germline, CDR1 SGDLS and CDR2 YYNGEE. The CDR3 is 14 amino acids. The CDR3, as DNA: TGTGCCAGCAGCGTAGTGCAGGGGGCGCGTGAGCAGTTCTTC. Its translation: CASSVVQGAREQFF.

This clone was recorded a few times. The genes are TRBV7-2 and TRBJ1-6; 7 bases align to TRBD1. The germline V gene encodes CDR1 SGHTA and CDR2 FQGNSA. The CDR3 loop spans 16 amino acids. The V segment lost 1 base and the J segment 5 bases; nucleotides outside the gene matches: 5. CDR3 nucleotide sequence: TGTGCCAGCAGCTTAGTTGGGGGACAGAATAATTCACCCCTCCACTTT. Protein product: CASSLVGGQNNSPLHF.

The chain links TRBV7-3 to TRBJ2-1; the match to TRBD2 covers 10 bases. V lost 4 bases and J lost 7; bases outside the gene matches: 7. Germline V gene sequence: CDR1 SGHTA, CDR2 FQGTGA. The CDR3 is 15 amino acids. The chain's CDR3 is CASSSSGSTGNEQFF. The DNA for the CDR3 is TGTGCCAGCAGCTCTAGCGGGAGTACCGGAAATGAGCAGTTCTTC.

The J gene is TRBJ2-5, the V gene TRBV9; 7 bases fit TRBD1. The CDR3 is 13 residues long. Germline CDR1 and CDR2: SGDLS and YYNGEE. V was clipped by 4 bases and J by 7 bases; unmatched bases: 7. CDR3 loop: CASSTDRVATQYF. CDR3 coding DNA: TGTGCCAGCAGCACAGACAGGGTAGCGACCCAGTACTTC.

The chain joins TRBV27 to TRBJ1-1; no reliable D call. The CDR3 has 14 residues. V was pared by 5 bases and J by 12 bases, with 22 bases between. Per the germline V gene, CDR1 is MNHEY and CDR2 is SMNVEV (reference sequence). The CDR3 protein is CASSPRTGRDGSFF. The CDR3 DNA reads as TGTGCCAGCAGTCCCCGCACCGGGAGGGATGGGTCTTTCTTT.

The chain is built from TRBV5-1 and TRBJ2-1, with 10 bases identical to TRBD2. Germline V gene data show CDR1 as SGHRS and CDR2 as YFSETQ. The CDR3 sequence is 17 residues long. With V trimmed by 4 bases and J by 2 bases, 9 bases remained unmatched. This chain's CDR3 is CASSRVSSGGTYNEQFF. DNA for the CDR3: TGCGCCAGCAGCCGGGTGTCTAGCGGGGGAACCTACAATGAGCAGTTCTTC.

The rearrangement uses TRBV27 and TRBJ2-1, with a tentative D call TRBD2 (7 bases). The CDR3 sequence is 14 residues long. Trimming cost V 6 bases and J 8 bases, with 17 bases left between them. Germline V gene data show CDR1 as MNHEY and CDR2 as SMNVEV (reference sequence). The CDR3 DNA follows: TGTGCCAGCAGCAGTCTAGCGGAGGGGGATGAGCAGTTCTTC. Translated, it gives CASSSLAEGDEQFF.

The rearrangement uses TRBV9 and TRBJ2-3; D is uncertain. The V and J ends lost 0 bases and 5 bases respectively, with 10 bases between them. The CDR3 is 14 amino acids. Germline V gives CDR1 SGDLS, CDR2 YYNGEE. In DNA, the CDR3 is TGTGCCAGCAGCGTAGGAGAGTATCTAGATACGCAGTATTTT. Its translation: CASSVGEYLDTQYF.

The chain joins TRBV29-1 to TRBJ2-3; 11 bases match TRBD2. With 0 bases clipped from V and 6 bases from J, the junction kept 8 bases outside the gene matches. Germline CDR1 SQVTM, CDR2 ANQGSEA. This CDR3 contains 16 residues. CDR3 region: CSVEDRLAGFTDTQYF. The CDR3 DNA sequence: TGCAGCGTTGAAGATCGACTAGCGGGATTTACTGATACGCAGTATTTT.

J is TRBJ1-1 and V is TRBV7-8, with a tentative D call TRBD1 (6 bases). Germline loops: CDR1 SGHVS, CDR2 FQNEAQ. This CDR3 is 17 amino acids long. V lost 5 bases to trimming and J lost 8 bases, with 27 bases between them. The CDR3 protein is CASSRLGAGQLRTEAFF. CDR3 DNA: TGTGCCAGCAGCCGACTCGGGGCAGGACAGCTCCGGACGGAAGCTTTCTTT.

The chain combines TRBV9 with TRBJ2-3; the D gene is possibly TRBD1 (6 bases). The V and J ends lost 0 bases and 2 bases respectively, with 10 bases between them. Germline V CDR1 and CDR2: SGDLS, YYNGEE. This CDR3 is built from 15 residues. The CDR3 DNA reads TGTGCCAGCAGCGTAGGAACAGGGTTCACAGATACGCAGTATTTT. Its translation: CASSVGTGFTDTQYF.

This chain joins TRBV28 and TRBJ1-1; TRBD1 is a possible D gene (5 bases). The CDR3 consists of 12 residues. Germline-derived CDR1 and CDR2 are MDHEN and SYDVKM. Deletions cut 7 bases from V and 6 bases from J, with 12 bases between. CDR3 residues: CASTPGGSEAFF. CDR3 bases: TGTGCCAGCACTCCTGGGGGGTCTGAAGCTTTCTTT.

This clone was seen just once. The V and J genes are TRBV5-1 and TRBJ2-2, with TRBD2 as a possible D gene (5 bases). The CDR3 spans 15 residues. The germline V gene encodes CDR1 SGHRS and CDR2 YFSETQ. Between the trimmed V and J ends, which lost 1 base and 2 bases, there was a span of 9 bases. CDR3 sequence (DNA): TGCGCCAGCAGCTTGACCGGGAAAAACACCGGGGAGCTGTTTTTT. Residues: CASSLTGKNTGELFF.

The gene calls are TRBV30 and TRBJ2-7; 12 bases line up with TRBD2. CDR3 size: 18 residues. Germline loops: CDR1 GTSNPN, CDR2 SVGIG (reference sequence). Trimming at V came to 4 bases and at J to 5 bases, leaving 18 bases not matched to a gene. DNA for the CDR3: TGTGCCTGGACCCTAAGGGCTCTAGCGGGAGGGCCCAGACACGAGCAGTACTTC. Translation gives CAWTLRALAGGPRHEQYF.

The chain is built from TRBV6-1 and TRBJ2-5, with unresolved D. V was cut by 4 bases and J by 2 bases, with 5 bases left in between. In germline, CDR1 is MNHNS, CDR2 SASEGT. The CDR3 sequence is 12 residues long. CDR3 nucleotides: TGTGCCAGCAGTGTTTTACAAGAGACCCAGTACTTC. This encodes CASSVLQETQYF.

The chain recombines TRBV5-1 with TRBJ2-5; no clear D. The CDR3 has 15 residues. The germline gives CDR1 SGHRS, CDR2 YFSETQ. V was cut by 3 bases and J by 4 bases, with 16 bases left in between. DNA of the CDR3: TGCGCCAGCAGCTCCCCTGTTACCCCGGGAGAGACCCAGTACTTC. This codes for CASSSPVTPGETQYF.

CDR3 loop: CASSDPRDYPGEQFF. In nucleotides, the CDR3 is TGTGCCAGCAGTGACCCACGGGACTACCCGGGTGAGCAGTTCTTC. The chain combines TRBV25-1 with TRBJ2-1, with 7 positions matching TRBD2. Germline CDR1 MGHDK, CDR2 SYGVNS. This CDR3 spans 15 amino acids. Germline trimming cut 3 bases from V and 9 bases from J; bases unmatched to any gene: 11.

The rearrangement uses TRBV4-1 and TRBJ2-7, with D unclear. This CDR3 has 13 residues. Looked up from germline, CDR1 is MGHRA and CDR2 is YSYEKL. The V gene lost 0 bases and the J gene lost 0 bases, with 3 bases spanning the gap. Written as DNA, the CDR3 is TGCGCCAGCAGCCAAGACAACTCCTACGAGCAGTACTTC. Translation: CASSQDNSYEQYF.